This is a list of T cell receptor beta chains from one sample in a study of cytomegalovirus exposure and HLA in healthy donors. Generated by immunoSEQ multiplex PCR, the TCRdb table keeps only in-frame clones and is missing some. The sample contains approximately 190,000 clones, roughly 87% of which appear only once. The source material was PBMCs. These receptor sequences come from a boy younger than 10 in good health and CMV-seronegative. The CDR3 runs from the conserved cysteine through the conserved F or W. Each record gives: CDR3 length, D gene, clone size, J gene, V gene, CDR3 DNA, CDR3 protein. The D gene is left open where the match is weak. The size field is filled for only some rows; it gives once, few, many or a size class.

len: 14
d_gene: .
abundance: .
j_gene: TRBJ2-5
v_gene: TRBV5-1
CDR3nt: TGCGCCAGCAGCCAGGGGGACTTTCAAGAGACCCAGTACTTC
CDR3aa: CASSQGDFQETQYF

len: 15
d_gene: .
abundance: .
j_gene: TRBJ2-7
v_gene: TRBV28
CDR3nt: TGTGCCAGCAGTCCACTCTTCAACGGGTCCTACGAGCAGTACTTC
CDR3aa: CASSPLFNGSYEQYF

len: 12
d_gene: TRBD1
abundance: .
j_gene: TRBJ2-5
v_gene: TRBV6-1
CDR3nt: TGTGCCAGCAGCGAGGGGGCGGAGACCCAGTACTTC
CDR3aa: CASSEGAETQYF

len: 15
d_gene: .
abundance: .
j_gene: TRBJ2-1
v_gene: TRBV2
CDR3nt: TGTGCCAGCAGTGAAGGCAGGGGCACCTACAATGAGCAGTTCTTC
CDR3aa: CASSEGRGTYNEQFF

len: 17
d_gene: TRBD2
abundance: .
j_gene: TRBJ2-7
v_gene: TRBV13
CDR3nt: TGTGCCAGCAGCTCCTCCATCCGTGCGGGGGGAGGGTACGAGCAGTACTTC
CDR3aa: CASSSSIRAGGGYEQYF

len: 17
d_gene: TRBD2
abundance: .
j_gene: TRBJ2-2
v_gene: TRBV10-3
CDR3nt: TGTGCCATCCGCGATCCCCTAGCGGGAGTGTTCACCGGGGAGCTGTTTTTT
CDR3aa: CAIRDPLAGVFTGELFF

len: 16
d_gene: .
abundance: .
j_gene: TRBJ2-4
v_gene: TRBV6-1
CDR3nt: TGTGCCAGCAGTGAAGGGACAGCTAATCCCAAAAACATTCAGTACTTC
CDR3aa: CASSEGTANPKNIQYF

len: 18
d_gene: TRBD1
abundance: .
j_gene: TRBJ1-5
v_gene: TRBV19
CDR3nt: TGTGCCAGTAGTATAAGTAGCAGGACAGGGGGCGGGTATCAGCCCCAGCATTTT
CDR3aa: CASSISSRTGGGYQPQHF

len: 18
d_gene: TRBD2
abundance: .
j_gene: TRBJ2-3
v_gene: TRBV11-2
CDR3nt: TGTGCCAGCAGCTTAGAGCGACTAGCGGGGGGTGGCACAGATACGCAGTATTTT
CDR3aa: CASSLERLAGGGTDTQYF

len: 16
d_gene: TRBD1
abundance: .
j_gene: TRBJ1-3
v_gene: TRBV27
CDR3nt: TGTGCCAGCAGTTCGGGACAGAGGAGCTCTGGAAACGCCATATATTTT
CDR3aa: CASSSGQRSSGNAIYF

len: 16
d_gene: TRBD1
abundance: .
j_gene: TRBJ1-5
v_gene: TRBV7-8
CDR3nt: TGTGCCAGCAGTTTTAGCCGGGACAGGGGTCATCAGCCCCAGCATTTT
CDR3aa: CASSFSRDRGHQPQHF

len: 15
d_gene: .
abundance: .
j_gene: TRBJ2-5
v_gene: TRBV28
CDR3nt: TGTGCCAGCAGCATACGGTGGGGCCTCCAAGAGACCCAGTACTTC
CDR3aa: CASSIRWGLQETQYF

len: 14
d_gene: TRBD1
abundance: .
j_gene: TRBJ2-1
v_gene: TRBV7-2
CDR3nt: TGTGCCAGCAGCTTTGGGGACAGGGCGAATGAGCAGTTCTTC
CDR3aa: CASSFGDRANEQFF

len: 14
d_gene: .
abundance: .
j_gene: TRBJ2-7
v_gene: TRBV6-1
CDR3nt: TGTGCCATAGGGGGTGCAGGAGGCACCGACGAGCAGTACTTC
CDR3aa: CAIGGAGGTDEQYF

len: 13
d_gene: TRBD1
abundance: once
j_gene: TRBJ2-7
v_gene: TRBV6-1
CDR3nt: TGTGCCAGCAGTGACGGGACAGGGAACGAGCAGTACTTC
CDR3aa: CASSDGTGNEQYF

len: 11
d_gene: .
abundance: .
j_gene: TRBJ1-4
v_gene: TRBV6-1
CDR3nt: TGTGCCAGCCGCCGGGTCGAAAAACTGTTTTTT
CDR3aa: CASRRVEKLFF

len: 16
d_gene: .
abundance: .
j_gene: TRBJ2-3
v_gene: TRBV5-1
CDR3nt: TGCGCCAGCAGCCGAACAGGGATTGCGAGCACAGATACGCAGTATTTT
CDR3aa: CASSRTGIASTDTQYF

len: 15
d_gene: TRBD1
abundance: .
j_gene: TRBJ2-1
v_gene: TRBV6-1
CDR3nt: TGTGCCAGCGTTATCGACAGGGTTGAAATCGATGAGCAGTTCTTC
CDR3aa: CASVIDRVEIDEQFF

len: 14
d_gene: TRBD1
abundance: once
j_gene: TRBJ2-7
v_gene: TRBV28
CDR3nt: TGTGCCAGCAGTCTACAGGGGGCGGGAAACGAGCAGTACTTC
CDR3aa: CASSLQGAGNEQYF

len: 13
d_gene: .
abundance: .
j_gene: TRBJ1-3
v_gene: TRBV6-1
CDR3nt: TGTGCCAGCAGTGAAGGACTGCGTGACACCATATATTTT
CDR3aa: CASSEGLRDTIYF

len: 16
d_gene: TRBD2
abundance: .
j_gene: TRBJ2-3
v_gene: TRBV19
CDR3nt: TGTGCCAGTAGTGTCCAAGCGGGGGGGCTCACAGATACGCAGTATTTT
CDR3aa: CASSVQAGGLTDTQYF

len: 17
d_gene: .
abundance: .
j_gene: TRBJ2-2
v_gene: TRBV28
CDR3nt: TGTGCCAGTTTCCCCCGGCCGGGGGTGGGGTACACCGGGGAGCTGTTTTTT
CDR3aa: CASFPRPGVGYTGELFF

len: 14
d_gene: .
abundance: .
j_gene: TRBJ1-1
v_gene: TRBV2
CDR3nt: TGTGCCAGCAGTGAGAGGGCAGCGGACACTGAAGCTTTCTTT
CDR3aa: CASSERAADTEAFF

len: 13
d_gene: .
abundance: .
j_gene: TRBJ2-3
v_gene: TRBV7-2
CDR3nt: TGTGCCAGCAGCCTGAGCAGGTCGGATACGCAGTATTTT
CDR3aa: CASSLSRSDTQYF

len: 16
d_gene: .
abundance: .
j_gene: TRBJ2-7
v_gene: TRBV6-5
CDR3nt: TGTGCCAGCAGTTACTCGAGTCTTAGCGGTTCCTACGAGCAGTACTTC
CDR3aa: CASSYSSLSGSYEQYF

len: 12
d_gene: .
abundance: .
j_gene: TRBJ1-4
v_gene: TRBV28
CDR3nt: TGTGCCAGCAGTTCCCGTTATGAAAAACTGTTTTTT
CDR3aa: CASSSRYEKLFF

len: 17
d_gene: .
abundance: .
j_gene: TRBJ2-6
v_gene: TRBV27
CDR3nt: TGTGCCAGCAGTTTGGACATCGGACCCTCTGGGGCCAACGTCCTGACTTTC
CDR3aa: CASSLDIGPSGANVLTF

len: 15
d_gene: TRBD1
abundance: .
j_gene: TRBJ1-4
v_gene: TRBV28
CDR3nt: TGTGCCAGCAGTTTCGACAGGGGTCCTAATGAAAAACTGTTTTTT
CDR3aa: CASSFDRGPNEKLFF

len: 17
d_gene: .
abundance: .
j_gene: TRBJ1-5
v_gene: TRBV4-2
CDR3nt: TGTGCCAGCAGCCAAGACCGGACATCACCTAGCAATCAGCCCCAGCATTTT
CDR3aa: CASSQDRTSPSNQPQHF

len: 15
d_gene: TRBD2
abundance: .
j_gene: TRBJ2-2
v_gene: TRBV10-3
CDR3nt: TGTGCCATCAGTTCTCGGGCGGGGGGGACCGGGGAGCTGTTTTTT
CDR3aa: CAISSRAGGTGELFF

len: 13
d_gene: .
abundance: .
j_gene: TRBJ2-1
v_gene: TRBV5-4
CDR3nt: TGTGCCAGCAGCCTTCCTGAGGCAAATGAGCAGTTCTTC
CDR3aa: CASSLPEANEQFF

len: 14
d_gene: .
abundance: .
j_gene: TRBJ2-7
v_gene: TRBV9
CDR3nt: TGTGCCAGCAGCGTAAGTCCTGAGGCTGGGGAGCAGTACTTC
CDR3aa: CASSVSPEAGEQYF

len: 12
d_gene: .
abundance: .
j_gene: TRBJ2-1
v_gene: TRBV21-1
CDR3nt: TGTGCCAGCAGTTTACAGGATAATGAGCAGTTCTTC
CDR3aa: CASSLQDNEQFF

len: 14
d_gene: .
abundance: .
j_gene: TRBJ2-7
v_gene: TRBV19
CDR3nt: TGTGCCAGTAGTATCGGGCAGGGGAGCTACGAGCAGTACTTC
CDR3aa: CASSIGQGSYEQYF

len: 16
d_gene: .
abundance: .
j_gene: TRBJ2-3
v_gene: TRBV7-3
CDR3nt: TGTGCCAGCAGCTTAAAACCCGGGAAGGGCTCAGATACGCAGTATTTT
CDR3aa: CASSLKPGKGSDTQYF

len: 14
d_gene: TRBD1
abundance: once
j_gene: TRBJ2-3
v_gene: TRBV6-5
CDR3nt: TGTGCCAGCATCGACAGGGGGGGCACAGATACGCAGTATTTT
CDR3aa: CASIDRGGTDTQYF

len: 16
d_gene: TRBD1
abundance: .
j_gene: TRBJ1-6
v_gene: TRBV5-1
CDR3nt: TGCGCCAGCAGCCGGGCCGGGACAGGGTTTAGTTCACCCCTCCACTTT
CDR3aa: CASSRAGTGFSSPLHF

len: 16
d_gene: .
abundance: .
j_gene: TRBJ2-7
v_gene: TRBV10-3
CDR3nt: TGTGCCATCAGTGAGTCCCAGACAGGTACGCCGTACGAGCAGTACTTC
CDR3aa: CAISESQTGTPYEQYF

len: 17
d_gene: TRBD2
abundance: .
j_gene: TRBJ2-3
v_gene: TRBV5-4
CDR3nt: TGTGCCAGCAGCTTGCCTCTCGGCGGGGGGGAGGTAGATACGCAGTATTTT
CDR3aa: CASSLPLGGGEVDTQYF

len: 12
d_gene: .
abundance: .
j_gene: TRBJ2-5
v_gene: TRBV7-9
CDR3nt: TGTTCCAGCAGCCTGGCGGGGGAGACCCAGTACTTC
CDR3aa: CSSSLAGETQYF

len: 15
d_gene: TRBD2
abundance: .
j_gene: TRBJ2-7
v_gene: TRBV7-9
CDR3nt: TGTGCCAGCAGCTTAGGGGTAGCGGGAGACCACGAGCAGTACTTC
CDR3aa: CASSLGVAGDHEQYF

len: 15
d_gene: TRBD2
abundance: .
j_gene: TRBJ2-3
v_gene: TRBV18
CDR3nt: TGTGCCAGCTCACCCCGGGAGGCGGGCACAGATACGCAGTATTTT
CDR3aa: CASSPREAGTDTQYF

len: 16
d_gene: .
abundance: .
j_gene: TRBJ2-7
v_gene: TRBV7-9
CDR3nt: TGTGCCAGCAGTGCCTGGGCCGGCCGTGTCGATAGCGAGCAGTACTTC
CDR3aa: CASSAWAGRVDSEQYF

len: 15
d_gene: TRBD1
abundance: .
j_gene: TRBJ1-1
v_gene: TRBV6-1
CDR3nt: TGTGCCAGCAGTGAACAAGGGACAGGGAACACTGAAGCTTTCTTT
CDR3aa: CASSEQGTGNTEAFF

len: 15
d_gene: .
abundance: .
j_gene: TRBJ1-2
v_gene: TRBV7-8
CDR3nt: TGTGCCAGCAGCCCCCAACTCGGGACATCGGTGGGCTACACCTTC
CDR3aa: CASSPQLGTSVGYTF

len: 14
d_gene: .
abundance: .
j_gene: TRBJ1-2
v_gene: TRBV27
CDR3nt: TGTGCCAGCAGTTTTGGGGGGAGGGTTCCTGGCTACACCTTC
CDR3aa: CASSFGGRVPGYTF